This note documents a single T cell receptor (beta chain) sequence. This sample's time point: peripheral blood 6 weeks after treatment start. V was trimmed by 2 bases and J by 7 bases, leaving 11 bases between them. This CDR3 is built from 14 residues. Germline V gene data show CDR1 as SGHTA and CDR2 as FQGNSA. The data belong to a study of PD-L1 blockade in urothelial cancer. Produced via immunoSEQ multiplex PCR; TCRdb's table is partial and in-frame only. Here the sample spans 24,000 or so clones, roughly 84% being singletons. The sequences come from PBMCs, collected around atezolizumab (anti-PD-L1) treatment. This chain links TRBV7-2 with TRBJ2-2; possibly TRBD2 for D (5 bases). The sequence was obtained from a man aged 70-80 years with urothelial cancer. The CDR3 DNA reads TGTGCCAGCAGCTTACCGCCCGCGGGCGGGGAGCTGTTTTTT. It codes for CASSLPPAGGELFF.